This record looks at one T cell receptor (beta chain) sequence and its context. Its target is unknown. Rearranged V-D-J TRB sequences were amplified with a mixed TRB-A/B primer pool. Each CDR3 protein gets one entry after TCRdb re-called the multiplex PCR reads with MiXCR. The repertoire includes 13,000 or so distinct CDR3 sequences, less than 30% of them detected once, and 2.6% sits in the top ten. Trimming removed 1 base at V and 4 bases at J, with 8 bases between. CDR3 length equals 14 residues. The germline CDR1 and CDR2 sequences are SGHRS and YFSETQ. This sample is part of a study of T cell repertoires in aging, cancer and after chemotherapy. Study outcomes and limitations: Healthy donors lost TCR diversity with age mainly through richness, cancer patients through richness and evenness. The repertoire data cannot show anything about immunological memory following chemotherapy.

Amplification of TCR beta used genomic DNA extracted from peripheral blood. The V gene is TRBV5-1, the J gene TRBJ1-4; TRBD1 is a possible D gene (5 bases). Material for sequencing was blood. This clonotype was sampled from a human donor in good health. For the CDR3, the DNA is TGCGCCAGCAGCTTGATGGGGGTTAATGAAAAACTGTTTTTT. Translation gives CASSLMGVNEKLFF.